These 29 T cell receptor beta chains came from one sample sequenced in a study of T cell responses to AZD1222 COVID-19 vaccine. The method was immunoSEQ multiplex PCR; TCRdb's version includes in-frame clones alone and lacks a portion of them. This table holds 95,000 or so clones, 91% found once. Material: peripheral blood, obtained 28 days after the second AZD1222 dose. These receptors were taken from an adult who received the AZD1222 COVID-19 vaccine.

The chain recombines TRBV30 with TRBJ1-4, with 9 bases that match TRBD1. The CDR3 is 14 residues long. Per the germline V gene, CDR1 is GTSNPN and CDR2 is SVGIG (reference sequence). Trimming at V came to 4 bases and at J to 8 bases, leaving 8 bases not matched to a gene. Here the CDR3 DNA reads TGTGCCTGGACCGTGACAGGGGGGGGAGAAAAACTGTTTTTT. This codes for CAWTVTGGGEKLFF.

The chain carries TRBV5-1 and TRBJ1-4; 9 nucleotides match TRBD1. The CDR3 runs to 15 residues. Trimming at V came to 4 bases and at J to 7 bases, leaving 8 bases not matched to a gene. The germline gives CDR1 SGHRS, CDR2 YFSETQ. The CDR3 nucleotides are TGCGCCAGCAGCACGGGACAGGGACTGGGTGAAAAACTGTTTTTT. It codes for CASSTGQGLGEKLFF. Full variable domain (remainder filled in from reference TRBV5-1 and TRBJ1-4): KAGVTQTPRYLIKTRGQQVTLSCSPISGHRSVSWYQQTPGQGLQFLFEYFSETQRNKGNFPGRFSGRQFSNSRSEMNVSTLELGDSALYLCASSTGQGLGEKLFFGSGTQLSVL.

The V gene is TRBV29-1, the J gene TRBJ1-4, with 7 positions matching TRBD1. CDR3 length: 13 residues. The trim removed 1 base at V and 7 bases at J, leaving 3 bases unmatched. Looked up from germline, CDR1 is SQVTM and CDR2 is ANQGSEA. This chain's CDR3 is CSVEGDSSEKLFF. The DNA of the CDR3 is TGCAGCGTTGAAGGGGACAGCTCTGAAAAACTGTTTTTT.

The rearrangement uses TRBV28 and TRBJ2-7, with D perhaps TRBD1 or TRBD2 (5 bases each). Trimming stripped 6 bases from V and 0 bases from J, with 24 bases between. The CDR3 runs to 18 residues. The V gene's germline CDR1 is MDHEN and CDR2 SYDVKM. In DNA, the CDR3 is TGTGCCAGCAGCTTAAACCTGGGGACCACACCCCGCTCCTACGAGCAGTACTTC. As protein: CASSLNLGTTPRSYEQYF.

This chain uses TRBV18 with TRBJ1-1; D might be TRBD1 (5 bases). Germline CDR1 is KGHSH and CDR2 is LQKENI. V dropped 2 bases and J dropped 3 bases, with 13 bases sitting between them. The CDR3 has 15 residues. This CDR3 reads CASSPTTGGDTEAFF. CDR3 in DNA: TGTGCCAGCTCACCAACTACAGGAGGTGACACTGAAGCTTTCTTT.

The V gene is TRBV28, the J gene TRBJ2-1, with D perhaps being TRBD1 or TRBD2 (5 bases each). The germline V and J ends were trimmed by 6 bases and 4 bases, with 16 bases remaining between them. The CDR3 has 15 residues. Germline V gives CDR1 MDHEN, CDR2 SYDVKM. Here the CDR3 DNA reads TGTGCCAGCAGGCTCGGGACCCTGAATTACAATGAGCAGTTCTTC. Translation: CASRLGTLNYNEQFF.

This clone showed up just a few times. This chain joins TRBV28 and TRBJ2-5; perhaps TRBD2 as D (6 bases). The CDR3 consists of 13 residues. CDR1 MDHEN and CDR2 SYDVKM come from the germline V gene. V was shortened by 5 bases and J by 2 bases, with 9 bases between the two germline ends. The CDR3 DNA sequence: TGTGCCAGCAGTGATGCGGGACAAGAGACCCAGTACTTC. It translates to CASSDAGQETQYF.

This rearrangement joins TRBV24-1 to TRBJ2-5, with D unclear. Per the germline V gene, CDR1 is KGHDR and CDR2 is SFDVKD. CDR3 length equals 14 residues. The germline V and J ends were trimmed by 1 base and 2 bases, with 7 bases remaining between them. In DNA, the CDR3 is TGTGCCACCAGTGATTTTGGCGTACAAGAGACCCAGTACTTC. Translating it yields CATSDFGVQETQYF.

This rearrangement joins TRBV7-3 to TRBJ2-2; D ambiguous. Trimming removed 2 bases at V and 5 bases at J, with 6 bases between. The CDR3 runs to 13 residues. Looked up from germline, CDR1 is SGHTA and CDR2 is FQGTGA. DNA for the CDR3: TGTGCCAGCAGCTTAGCGGCTACCGGGGAGCTGTTTTTT. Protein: CASSLAATGELFF.

The CDR3 protein is CASSFGYEQYF. The CDR3 DNA follows: TGTGCCAGCAGTTTTGGCTACGAGCAGTACTTC. The chain is built from TRBV28 and TRBJ2-7; D not resolved. Germline assignment: CDR1 MDHEN and CDR2 SYDVKM. CDR3 length equals 11 residues. V lost 3 bases, J lost 3 bases, and 3 bases lay in between. The entire variable domain, with the rest obtained from reference TRBV28 and TRBJ2-7, is as follows: DVKVTQSSRYLVKRTGEKVFLECVQDMDHENMFWYRQDPGLGLRLIYFSYDVKMKEKGDIPEGYSVSREKKERFSLILESASTNQTSMYLCASSFGYEQYFGPGTRLTVT.

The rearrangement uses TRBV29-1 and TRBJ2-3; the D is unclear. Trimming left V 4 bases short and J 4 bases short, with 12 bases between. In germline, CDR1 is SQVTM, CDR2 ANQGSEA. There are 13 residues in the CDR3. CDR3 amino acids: CSVGKGLADTQYF. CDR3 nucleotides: TGCAGCGTTGGTAAGGGATTAGCAGATACGCAGTATTTT.

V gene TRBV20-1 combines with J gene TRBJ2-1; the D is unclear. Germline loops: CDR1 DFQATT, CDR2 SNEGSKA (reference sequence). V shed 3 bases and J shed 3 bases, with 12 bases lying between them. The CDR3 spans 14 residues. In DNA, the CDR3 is TGCAGTGCTAGTACACTTCACGACTACAATGAGCAGTTCTTC. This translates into CSASTLHDYNEQFF.

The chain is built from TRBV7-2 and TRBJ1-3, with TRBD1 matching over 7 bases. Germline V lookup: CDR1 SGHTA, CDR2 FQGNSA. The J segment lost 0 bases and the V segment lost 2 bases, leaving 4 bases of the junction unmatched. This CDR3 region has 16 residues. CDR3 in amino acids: CASSLTGTASGNTIYF. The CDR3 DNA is TGTGCCAGCAGCTTAACCGGGACAGCCTCTGGAAACACCATATATTTT.

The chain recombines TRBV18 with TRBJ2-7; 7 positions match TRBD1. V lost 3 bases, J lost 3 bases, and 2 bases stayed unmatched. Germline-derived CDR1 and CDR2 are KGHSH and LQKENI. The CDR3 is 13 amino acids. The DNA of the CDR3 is TGTGCCAGCTCACCCGGGACAGACTACGAGCAGTACTTC. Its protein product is CASSPGTDYEQYF.

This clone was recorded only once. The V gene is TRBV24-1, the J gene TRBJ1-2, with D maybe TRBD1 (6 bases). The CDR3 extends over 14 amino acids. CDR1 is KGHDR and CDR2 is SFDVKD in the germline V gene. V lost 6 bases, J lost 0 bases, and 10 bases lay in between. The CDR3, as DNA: TGTGCCACCAGTCCCGGACAGCCTAACTATGGCTACACCTTC. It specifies CATSPGQPNYGYTF.

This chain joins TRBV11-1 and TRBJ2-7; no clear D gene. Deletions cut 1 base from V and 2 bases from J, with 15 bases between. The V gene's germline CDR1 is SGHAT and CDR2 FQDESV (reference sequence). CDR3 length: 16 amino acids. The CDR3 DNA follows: TGTGCCAGCAGCTTAGGAAGCCTCCGGGTGACCTACGAGCAGTACTTC. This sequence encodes CASSLGSLRVTYEQYF.

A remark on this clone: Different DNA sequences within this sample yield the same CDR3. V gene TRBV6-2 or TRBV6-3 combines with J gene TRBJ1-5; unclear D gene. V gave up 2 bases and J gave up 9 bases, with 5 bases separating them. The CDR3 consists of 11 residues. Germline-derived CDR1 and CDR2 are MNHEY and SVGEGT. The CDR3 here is CASSYGGPQHF. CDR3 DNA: TGTGCCAGCAGTTACGGTGGGCCCCAGCATTTT.

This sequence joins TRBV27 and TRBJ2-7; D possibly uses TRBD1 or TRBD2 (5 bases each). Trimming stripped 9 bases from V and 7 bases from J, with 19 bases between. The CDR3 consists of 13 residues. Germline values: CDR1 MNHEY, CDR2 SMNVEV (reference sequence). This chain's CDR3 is CASSRGPRREQYF. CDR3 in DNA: TGTGCCAGTTCTCGGGGACCACGGAGGGAGCAGTACTTC.

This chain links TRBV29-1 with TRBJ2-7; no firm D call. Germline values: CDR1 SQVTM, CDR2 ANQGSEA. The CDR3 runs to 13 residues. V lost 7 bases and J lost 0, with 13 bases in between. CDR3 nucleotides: TGCAGCGCCCTTCGGCCTGGCTCCTACGAGCAGTACTTC. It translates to CSALRPGSYEQYF.

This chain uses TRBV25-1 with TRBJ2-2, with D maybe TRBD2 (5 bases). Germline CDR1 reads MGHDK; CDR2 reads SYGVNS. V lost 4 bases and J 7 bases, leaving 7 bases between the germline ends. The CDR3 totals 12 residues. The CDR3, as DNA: TGTGCCAGCAGTGGAGGAGGCGGGGAGCTGTTTTTT. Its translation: CASSGGGGELFF.

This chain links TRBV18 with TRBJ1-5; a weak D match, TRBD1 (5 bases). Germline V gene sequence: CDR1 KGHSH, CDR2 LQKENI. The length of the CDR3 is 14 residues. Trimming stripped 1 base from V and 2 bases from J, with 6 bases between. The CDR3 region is CASSPQGRNQPQHF. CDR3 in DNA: TGTGCCAGCTCACCACAGGGGCGCAATCAGCCCCAGCATTTT.

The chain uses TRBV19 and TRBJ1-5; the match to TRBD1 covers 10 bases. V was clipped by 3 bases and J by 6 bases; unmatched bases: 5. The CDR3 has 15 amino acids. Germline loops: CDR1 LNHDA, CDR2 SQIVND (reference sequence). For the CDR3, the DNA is TGTGCCAGTAGTATGGGGACAGGGGCGATTCAGCCCCAGCATTTT. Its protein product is CASSMGTGAIQPQHF. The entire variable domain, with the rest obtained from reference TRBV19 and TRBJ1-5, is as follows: DGGITQSPKYLFRKEGQNVTLSCEQNLNHDAMYWYRQDPGQGLRLIYYSQIVNDFQKGDIAEGYSVSREKKESFPLTVTSAQKNPTAFYLCASSMGTGAIQPQHFGDGTRLSIL.

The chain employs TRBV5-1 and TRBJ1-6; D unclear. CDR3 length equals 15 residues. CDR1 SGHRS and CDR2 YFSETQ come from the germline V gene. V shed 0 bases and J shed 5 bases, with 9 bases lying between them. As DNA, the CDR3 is TGCGCCAGCAGCTTGGCCGGAGGAGATAATTCACCCCTCCACTTT. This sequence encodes CASSLAGGDNSPLHF.

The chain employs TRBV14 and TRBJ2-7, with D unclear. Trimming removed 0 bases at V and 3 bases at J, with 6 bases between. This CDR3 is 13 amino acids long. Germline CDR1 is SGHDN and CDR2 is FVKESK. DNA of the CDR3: TGTGCCAGCAGCCAAGAGGGATTCTACGAGCAGTACTTC. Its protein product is CASSQEGFYEQYF. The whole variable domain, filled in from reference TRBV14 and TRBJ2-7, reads EAGVTQFPSHSVIEKGQTVTLRCDPISGHDNLYWYRRVMGKEIKFLLHFVKESKQDESGMPNNRFLAERTGGTYSTLKVQPAELEDSGVYFCASSQEGFYEQYFGPGTRLTVT.

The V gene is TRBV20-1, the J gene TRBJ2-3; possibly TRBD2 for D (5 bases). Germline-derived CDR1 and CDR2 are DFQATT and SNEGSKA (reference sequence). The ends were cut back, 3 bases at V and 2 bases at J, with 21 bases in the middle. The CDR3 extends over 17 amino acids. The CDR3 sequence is CSASLVSDVFPTDTQYF. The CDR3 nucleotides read TGCAGTGCTAGTCTTGTTAGCGACGTGTTCCCCACAGATACGCAGTATTTT.

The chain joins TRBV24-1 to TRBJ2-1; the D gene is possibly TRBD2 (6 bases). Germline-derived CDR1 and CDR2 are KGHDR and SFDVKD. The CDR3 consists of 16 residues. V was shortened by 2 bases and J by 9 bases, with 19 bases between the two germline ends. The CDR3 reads CATSDSGTDITSEQFF. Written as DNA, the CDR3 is TGTGCCACCAGTGATTCCGGGACTGACATTACAAGTGAGCAGTTCTTC.

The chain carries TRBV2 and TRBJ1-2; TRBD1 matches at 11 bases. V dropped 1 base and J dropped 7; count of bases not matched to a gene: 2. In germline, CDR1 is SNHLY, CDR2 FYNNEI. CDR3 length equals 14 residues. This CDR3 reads CASSEGTGGSGYTF. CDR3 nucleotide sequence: TGTGCCAGCAGTGAAGGGACAGGGGGCTCTGGCTACACCTTC. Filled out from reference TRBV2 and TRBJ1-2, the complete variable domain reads EPEVTQTPSHQVTQMGQEVILRCVPISNHLYFYWYRQILGQKVEFLVSFYNNEISEKSEIFDDQFSVERPDGSNFTLKIRSTKLEDSAMYFCASSEGTGGSGYTFGSGTRLTVV.

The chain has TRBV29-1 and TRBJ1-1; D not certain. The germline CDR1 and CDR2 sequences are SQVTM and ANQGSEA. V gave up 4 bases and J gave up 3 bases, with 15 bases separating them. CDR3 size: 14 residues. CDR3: CSVVPGLRYTEAFF. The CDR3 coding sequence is TGCAGCGTTGTTCCGGGTCTTAGATACACTGAAGCTTTCTTT.

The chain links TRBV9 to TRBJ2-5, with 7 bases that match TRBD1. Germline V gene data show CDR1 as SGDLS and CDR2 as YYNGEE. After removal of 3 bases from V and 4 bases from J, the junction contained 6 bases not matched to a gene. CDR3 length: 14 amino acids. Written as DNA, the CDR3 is TGTGCCAGCAGCGCAGGACAGGCTGCAGAGACCCAGTACTTC. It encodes CASSAGQAAETQYF.